This TCR beta chain comes out of a study of OX40 agonist ivuxolimab in advanced cancers. This CDR3 has 12 amino acids. J was trimmed by 7 bases and V by 4 bases; bases with no gene match: 4. The V gene's germline CDR1 is SGHNT and CDR2 YYREEE (reference sequence). General study results and limits: On average, CD8+ T cells had more expanded clones than CD4+. Patients with a partial response at 0.1-3.0 mg/kg had among the lowest clonal expansion.

This clone was detected only a few times. The antigen remains unidentified. The repertoire was sequenced with immunoSEQ multiplex PCR; TCRdb's copy has only in-frame clones and lacks some. The sample gives approximately 89,000 clones, roughly 91% of which show up once; about 0.33% is in the top ten. The V gene is TRBV5-4, the J gene TRBJ1-1; TRBD1 matches at 7 bases. The input for sequencing was CD4+ or CD8+ T cells sorted from blood, taken in a trial of the OX40 agonist ivuxolimab. The clonotype was recovered from an adult with an advanced solid tumor such as melanoma, head and neck, liver or kidney cancer. CDR3: CASSRQGGEAFF. The DNA for the CDR3 is TGTGCCAGCAGCAGACAGGGAGGTGAAGCTTTCTTT. The full variable domain, in which reference TRBV5-4 and TRBJ1-1 provide the parts outside the CDR3, is ETGVTQSPTHLIKTRGQQVTLRCSSQSGHNTVSWYQQALGQGPQFIFQYYREEENGRGNFPPRFSGLQFPNYSSELNVNALELDDSALYLCASSRQGGEAFFGQGTRLTVV.